Below, 16 T cell receptor beta chains from the same sample are listed, as sequenced in a study of T cell changes during pregnancy in multiple sclerosis. Measured with immunoSEQ multiplex PCR; TCRdb has only the in-frame clones, and not every one. The data show more than 85,000 clones, around 93% seen once. The specimen was peripheral blood, collected before pregnancy. The receptors were sampled from a female donor with multiple sclerosis, enrolled in a pregnancy study.

This chain connects TRBV27 to TRBJ1-2, with no clear D. The CDR3 has 13 amino acids. Trimming removed 4 bases at V and 2 bases at J, with 8 bases between. Germline V gene lookup returns CDR1 MNHEY and CDR2 SMNVEV (reference sequence). As DNA, the CDR3 is TGTGCCAGCAGTTCGGAGGGCAACTATGGCTACACCTTC. It specifies CASSSEGNYGYTF.

V and J are TRBV9 and TRBJ2-7; the match to TRBD2 covers 8 bases. Germline V gene lookup returns CDR1 SGDLS and CDR2 YYNGEE. The CDR3 sequence is 14 residues long. Germline trimming cut 4 bases from V and 0 bases from J; bases unmatched to any gene: 3. The CDR3 sequence: CASSRGGDSYEQYF. The CDR3 DNA reads TGTGCCAGCAGCCGGGGGGGAGACTCCTACGAGCAGTACTTC.

This clone was recorded only once. This rearrangement joins TRBV30 to TRBJ1-1; D is uncertain. In germline, CDR1 is GTSNPN, CDR2 SVGIG (reference sequence). The CDR3 runs to 15 residues. V was clipped by 2 bases and J by 3 bases, with 16 bases between them. As DNA, the CDR3 is TGTGCCTGGAGTAGGGCGGGGATTAGGCACACTGAAGCTTTCTTT. Its protein is CAWSRAGIRHTEAFF. The full variable domain, with the rest looked up from reference TRBV30 and TRBJ1-1, is SQTIHQWPATLVQPVGSPLSLECTVEGTSNPNLYWYRQAAGRGLQLLFYSVGIGQISSEVPQNLSASRPQDRQFILSSKKLLLSDSGFYLCAWSRAGIRHTEAFFGQGTRLTVV.

V and J are TRBV29-1 and TRBJ2-7, with TRBD1 identical over 9 bases. CDR3 length equals 13 residues. CDR1 and CDR2 (germline): SQVTM, ANQGSEA. The ends lost 8 bases at V and 6 bases at J; junction bases unmatched: 11. This CDR3 reads CSLAGTGYFEQYF. The CDR3 DNA reads as TGCAGCTTAGCCGGGACAGGGTATTTCGAGCAGTACTTC.

The rearrangement uses TRBV19 and TRBJ1-2; unclear D gene. The CDR3 is 15 amino acids. Germline values: CDR1 LNHDA, CDR2 SQIVND (reference sequence). Between the trimmed V and J ends, which lost 4 bases and 0 bases, there was a span of 12 bases. CDR3 residues: CASSSPESANYGYTF. In DNA form, the CDR3 reads TGTGCCAGTAGTAGCCCGGAGAGTGCTAACTATGGCTACACCTTC.

J is TRBJ2-7 and V is TRBV27, with 7 bases lining up with TRBD1. Germline V gene data show CDR1 as MNHEY and CDR2 as SMNVEV (reference sequence). The CDR3 runs to 15 residues. V gave up 1 base and J gave up 1 base; unmatched junction bases: 4. CDR3 in DNA: TGTGCCAGCAGTTTATACCCGACAGGGTCCTACGAGCAGTACTTC. Protein product: CASSLYPTGSYEQYF.

The count of this clone is one. CDR3 in amino acids: CATSRGETPPDGYTF. CDR3 in DNA: TGTGCCACCAGCAGAGGGGAGACTCCCCCTGATGGCTACACCTTC. V and J are TRBV15 and TRBJ1-2; D gene unclear. V was trimmed by 1 base and J by 6 bases, leaving 15 bases between them. Germline CDR1 LNHNV, CDR2 YYDKDF (reference sequence). The CDR3 consists of 15 residues.

This clone has only one observation. The chain joins TRBV5-6 to TRBJ2-1; 8 nucleotides match TRBD2. This CDR3 spans 13 amino acids. V shed 7 bases, J shed 4 bases, and the junction held 4 bases outside the gene matches. CDR1 and CDR2 from the germline V gene are SGHDT and YYEEEE. This chain's CDR3 is CASSTSAYNEQFF. The DNA of the CDR3 is TGTGCCAGCTCGACTAGCGCGTACAATGAGCAGTTCTTC.

V gene TRBV27 combines with J gene TRBJ1-2, with 11 bases matching TRBD1. The CDR3 is made up of 16 amino acids. Germline CDR1 reads MNHEY; CDR2 reads SMNVEV (reference sequence). The junction had 13 bases not matched to a gene; V was cut back by 6 bases and J by 7 bases. The CDR3 loop is CASRDTGTGGTAGYTF. The CDR3 bases are TGTGCCAGCAGAGACACCGGGACAGGGGGGACGGCTGGCTACACCTTC.

The chain employs TRBV11-2 and TRBJ1-2; 9 bases align to TRBD1. This CDR3 spans 15 amino acids. Germline CDR1 SGHAT, CDR2 FQNNGV. V trimming: 3 bases; J trimming: 4 bases; junction bases outside the gene matches: 6. The CDR3 is CASSFRQGVGYGYTF. The DNA of the CDR3 is TGTGCCAGCAGCTTTAGACAGGGGGTCGGCTATGGCTACACCTTC.

The gene calls are TRBV27 and TRBJ2-1; TRBD2 aligns across 13 bases. The ends lost 4 bases at V and 5 bases at J; junction bases unmatched: 2. Per the germline V gene, CDR1 is MNHEY and CDR2 is SMNVEV (reference sequence). The CDR3 has 15 residues. The CDR3 sequence is CASSWGTSGNNEQFF. CDR3 DNA: TGTGCCAGCAGTTGGGGGACTAGCGGGAACAATGAGCAGTTCTTC.

The V and J genes are TRBV9 and TRBJ1-2; no firm D call. The V gene's germline CDR1 is SGDLS and CDR2 YYNGEE. The length of the CDR3 is 14 residues. Trimming pared 3 bases from V and 4 bases from J, leaving 13 bases between. Here the CDR3 reads CASSGEPGTYGYTF. CDR3 DNA sequence: TGTGCCAGCAGCGGGGAGCCCGGAACCTATGGCTACACCTTC.

The chain has TRBV5-1 and TRBJ2-1; TRBD2 is a possible D gene (5 bases). This CDR3 has 16 amino acids. Germline-derived CDR1 and CDR2 are SGHRS and YFSETQ. Trimming pared 0 bases from V and 0 bases from J, leaving 10 bases between. CDR3 nucleotide sequence: TGCGCCAGCAGCTTGGCCCTAGCCTACTCCTACAATGAGCAGTTCTTC. It is translated as CASSLALAYSYNEQFF.

The chain couples TRBV9 to TRBJ1-2, with D unresolved. The germline CDR1 and CDR2 sequences are SGDLS and YYNGEE. The CDR3 consists of 14 residues. V lost 0 bases and J 7 bases, leaving 13 bases between the germline ends. In nucleotides, the CDR3 is TGTGCCAGCAGCGTAGGTGGAGGAGACTCTGGCTACACCTTC. Translating gives CASSVGGGDSGYTF.

The gene calls are TRBV5-1 and TRBJ2-5, with 10 bases identical to TRBD1. Per the germline V gene, CDR1 is SGHRS and CDR2 is YFSETQ. V gave up 2 bases and J gave up 1 base; unmatched junction bases: 8. CDR3 size: 17 residues. The CDR3 nucleotides read TGCGCCAGCAGCTTTGGGACAGGGGCGGATTTCCAAGAGACCCAGTACTTC. It yields the protein CASSFGTGADFQETQYF.

This sequence joins TRBV28 and TRBJ2-6, with D possibly being TRBD1 (5 bases). The CDR3 has 17 amino acids. Germline-derived CDR1 and CDR2 are MDHEN and SYDVKM. Trimming pared 5 bases from V and 0 bases from J, leaving 14 bases between. The CDR3 DNA sequence: TGTGCCAGCAGTCCCCGTGGGGCGACCTCTGGGGCCAACGTCCTGACTTTC. Its protein product is CASSPRGATSGANVLTF.